The 23 T cell receptor beta chains in this list originate from one sample, sequenced in a study of cytomegalovirus exposure and HLA in healthy donors. Amplification used 60 Vbeta primers and 13 Jbeta primers. TCRdb's copy holds only in-frame clones and misses some; the assay was immunoSEQ multiplex PCR. The sample shows hundreds of thousands of clones, about 89% of them seen only once. The source material was PBMCs. Receptors originate from a woman younger than 30 in good health and CMV-seronegative.

This chain joins TRBV18 and TRBJ1-6, with TRBD1 identical over 7 bases. V gave up 6 bases and J gave up 14 bases; unmatched junction bases: 13. Germline assignment: CDR1 KGHSH and CDR2 LQKENI. CDR3 length: 14 amino acids. The CDR3 reads CASSLDRARRSLHF. The CDR3 DNA sequence: TGTGCCAGCTCCCTAGACAGGGCGCGGCGATCCCTCCACTTT.

The chain has TRBV4-3 and TRBJ2-2; TRBD2 matches at 8 bases. Germline values: CDR1 LGHNA, CDR2 YSLEER. CDR3 length: 16 amino acids. J lost 7 bases, V lost 2 bases, and 9 bases had no gene match. CDR3 sequence: CASSQHRGGSLGELFF. For the CDR3, the DNA is TGCGCCAGCAGCCAACACCGGGGGGGATCGCTCGGGGAGCTGTTTTTT.

This clone occurred once. The V and J genes are TRBV7-6 and TRBJ2-3, with 9 bases identical to TRBD1. The germline V gene has CDR1 SGHVS and CDR2 FNYEAQ. V dropped 1 base and J dropped 8; count of bases not matched to a gene: 13. The CDR3 sequence is 17 residues long. The CDR3, as DNA: TGTGCCAGCAGCTTAGAGGGACAGGGATTGGTTTTCGGTACGCAGTATTTT. It specifies CASSLEGQGLVFGTQYF.

In DNA, the CDR3 is TGTGCCAGCAGTTTATGGGTCTCAGGGTTTCACGAGCAGTACTTC. Translating gives CASSLWVSGFHEQYF. This chain links TRBV27 with TRBJ2-7; TRBD1 might be the D (5 bases). Germline lookup yields CDR1 MNHEY and CDR2 SMNVEV (reference sequence). The CDR3 loop spans 15 amino acids. Trimming removed 1 base from V and 5 bases from J, with 15 bases in between.

The chain is built from TRBV18 and TRBJ1-2, with 8 bases aligning to TRBD1. CDR1 is KGHSH and CDR2 is LQKENI in the germline V gene. V trimming: 3 bases; J trimming: 4 bases; junction bases outside the gene matches: 7. The length of the CDR3 is 15 residues. Here the CDR3 DNA reads TGTGCCAGCTCACCGACGGCGGGACAGGTCTATGGCTACACCTTC. It specifies CASSPTAGQVYGYTF.

V gene TRBV9 combines with J gene TRBJ2-2; 9 bases line up with TRBD1. Unmatched junction bases numbered 7, after V lost 0 bases and J lost 4 bases. Germline V CDR1 and CDR2: SGDLS, YYNGEE. The CDR3 sequence is 17 residues long. The CDR3 coding sequence is TGTGCCAGCAGCGTAGGAGGGGACAGGGCTCCCACCGGGGAGCTGTTTTTT. It yields the protein CASSVGGDRAPTGELFF.

This clone was seen once. This chain uses TRBV5-5 with TRBJ1-1, with TRBD1 as a possible D gene (5 bases). Germline V lookup: CDR1 SGHKS, CDR2 YYEKEE (reference sequence). The CDR3 extends over 14 amino acids. The germline V and J ends were trimmed by 5 bases and 4 bases, with 15 bases remaining between them. CDR3 residues: CASSFWDSFTEAFF. The CDR3 DNA sequence: TGTGCCAGCAGTTTTTGGGACTCTTTCACTGAAGCTTTCTTT.

The chain employs TRBV4-1 and TRBJ2-1, with D possibly being TRBD2 (5 bases). CDR1 is MGHRA, CDR2 YSYEKL, per germline. V was cut by 2 bases and J by 0 bases, with 17 bases left in between. CDR3 length: 18 amino acids. The CDR3 is CASSQQDFLGSSYNEQFF. CDR3 in DNA: TGCGCCAGCAGCCAACAAGATTTCTTAGGGAGCTCCTACAATGAGCAGTTCTTC.

This rearrangement joins TRBV2 to TRBJ1-2, with 9 bases that match TRBD1. Germline trimming cut 8 bases from V and 4 bases from J; bases unmatched to any gene: 8. Germline V gene lookup returns CDR1 SNHLY and CDR2 FYNNEI. The CDR3 has 14 residues. CDR3 bases: TGTGCCAGCGGAACAGGGGGCGTTAGCTATGGCTACACCTTC. This encodes CASGTGGVSYGYTF.

The chain carries TRBV7-9 and TRBJ1-2; D is perhaps TRBD1 (5 bases). The CDR3 totals 12 residues. Germline V gives CDR1 SEHNR, CDR2 FQNEAQ (reference sequence). The V end lost 2 bases, the J end lost 7 bases, and 8 bases lay between the germline ends. The CDR3 DNA sequence: TGTGCCAGCAGCTTAACAGGATTTGGCTACACCTTC. Translation: CASSLTGFGYTF. Full variable domain (missing parts from reference TRBV7-9 and TRBJ1-2): DTGVSQNPRHKITKRGQNVTFRCDPISEHNRLYWYRQTLGQGPEFLTYFQNEAQLEKSRLLSDRFSAERPKGSFSTLEIQRTEQGDSAMYLCASSLTGFGYTFGSGTRLTVV.

This chain links TRBV4-1 with TRBJ2-1; 9 bases align to TRBD2. J lost 9 bases, V lost 1 base, and 16 bases had no gene match. Germline CDR1 is MGHRA and CDR2 is YSYEKL. The length of the CDR3 is 18 residues. The CDR3 DNA follows: TGCGCCAGCAGCCAAGGACCTACAGCTAGCGGGGCTTCGGGTGAGCAGTTCTTC. Amino acids: CASSQGPTASGASGEQFF.

The V and J genes are TRBV11-3 and TRBJ2-1; 14 positions agree with TRBD2. Germline CDR1 SGHNT, CDR2 YENEEA. V lost 0 bases and J lost 7; bases outside the gene matches: 5. This CDR3 is 17 amino acids long. The CDR3 DNA reads TGTGCCAGCAGCTTAGATGTGGGACTAGCGGGAGTAAATGAGCAGTTCTTC. It encodes CASSLDVGLAGVNEQFF.

With respect to this clone: In the same sample, other DNA sequences code for this CDR3. The chain recombines TRBV30 with TRBJ2-5; a possible D gene is TRBD1 (6 bases). This CDR3 spans 13 amino acids. The V gene's germline CDR1 is GTSNPN and CDR2 SVGIG (reference sequence). V lost 2 bases to trimming and J lost 4 bases, with 11 bases between them. The CDR3 nucleotides are TGTGCCTGGAGTCAGGGGTTGGGAGAGACCCAGTACTTC. Amino acid sequence: CAWSQGLGETQYF.

The rearrangement uses TRBV19 and TRBJ2-7; 11 bases agree with TRBD2. CDR3 length equals 15 residues. CDR1 and CDR2 from the germline V gene are LNHDA and SQIVND (reference sequence). V shed 5 bases, J shed 1 base, and the junction held 4 bases outside the gene matches. DNA for the CDR3: TGTGCCAGTAGTCGGCTAGCGGGAGGATCCTACGAGCAGTACTTC. It is translated as CASSRLAGGSYEQYF.

This clone occurred once. The V gene is TRBV4-3, the J gene TRBJ2-1; maybe TRBD1 (7 bases). Per germline, CDR1 LGHNA and CDR2 YSLEER. Trimming left V 0 bases short and J 9 bases short, with 15 bases between. The CDR3 covers 15 residues. The CDR3 DNA reads TGCGCCAGCAGCCAAGAGGGGGCGCAGGGGGGTGAGCAGTTCTTC. It is translated as CASSQEGAQGGEQFF.

The rearrangement joins TRBV6-4 to TRBJ2-7, with 8 nucleotides matching TRBD1. CDR1 is MRHNA and CDR2 is SNTAGT in the germline V gene. V gave up 10 bases and J gave up 2 bases; unmatched junction bases: 10. This CDR3 is 14 amino acids long. The CDR3 DNA follows: TGTGCCAACAAGACAGGGGTGTCCCCCTACGAGCAGTACTTC. Translation gives CANKTGVSPYEQYF.

The chain is built from TRBV9 and TRBJ2-7, with TRBD2 identical over 12 bases. The CDR3 is made up of 15 amino acids. J lost 1 base, V lost 3 bases, and 2 bases had no gene match. The germline CDR1 and CDR2 sequences are SGDLS and YYNGEE. CDR3 in amino acids: CASSAGLAGSYEQYF. CDR3 DNA sequence: TGTGCCAGCAGCGCTGGACTAGCGGGGTCCTACGAGCAGTACTTC.

The V and J genes are TRBV6-6 and TRBJ1-5; unclear D gene. Trimming shortened V by 2 bases and J by 1 base, and 9 bases separated the two germline ends. Germline values: CDR1 MNHNY, CDR2 SVGAGI (reference sequence). The CDR3 length is 15 residues. CDR3 sequence (DNA): TGTGCCAGCAGTTACGGGGAGTGGAGCAATCAGCCCCAGCATTTT. Amino acids: CASSYGEWSNQPQHF.

The J gene is TRBJ2-3, the V gene TRBV19; D may be TRBD1 (6 bases). Trimming took 6 bases from V and 3 from J, leaving 13 bases between them. CDR1 and CDR2 from the germline V gene are LNHDA and SQIVND (reference sequence). The CDR3 contains 14 residues. The CDR3 bases are TGTGCCAGTAGAAACTCACAGGGTACAGATACGCAGTATTTT. This encodes CASRNSQGTDTQYF.

The V and J genes are TRBV7-2 and TRBJ2-4, with TRBD1 matching over 10 bases. The germline CDR1 and CDR2 sequences are SGHTA and FQGNSA. CDR3 length: 14 residues. V shed 5 bases and J 8 bases; nucleotides not matched to a gene: 6. Here the CDR3 reads CASSDRGLRDIQYF. The CDR3 region has the DNA TGTGCCAGCAGCGACAGGGGGCTGAGGGACATTCAGTACTTC.

This clone was seen only once. The genes are TRBV7-2 and TRBJ2-6; 7 bases fit TRBD2. The ends lost 11 bases at V and 2 bases at J; junction bases unmatched: 3. The CDR3 spans 13 residues. The germline CDR1 and CDR2 sequences are SGHTA and FQGNSA. The DNA of the CDR3 is TGTGCCCTTGGGAGGGCTGGGGCCAACGTCCTGACTTTC. It yields the protein CALGRAGANVLTF. Drawing the rest from reference TRBV7-2 and TRBJ2-6, the complete variable domain is GAGVSQSPSNKVTEKGKDVELRCDPISGHTALYWYRQSLGQGLEFLIYFQGNSAPDKSGLPSDRFSAERTGGSVSTLTIQRTQQEDSAVYLCALGRAGANVLTFGAGSRLTVL.

This chain uses TRBV18 with TRBJ1-1, with TRBD1 as a possible D gene (6 bases). With 3 bases removed from V and 7 bases from J, the gap between germline ends came to 12 bases. The germline gives CDR1 KGHSH, CDR2 LQKENI. The CDR3 covers 13 residues. The CDR3 DNA follows: TGTGCCAGCTCACCGACGGGACACGGTGAAGCTTTCTTT. As protein: CASSPTGHGEAFF.

The chain uses TRBV15 and TRBJ1-1; D remains ambiguous. There are 13 residues in the CDR3. Germline V gene lookup returns CDR1 LNHNV and CDR2 YYDKDF (reference sequence). V dropped 0 bases and J dropped 4 bases, with 6 bases sitting between them. CDR3 DNA sequence: TGTGCCACCAGCAGAGATGAGGTCACTGAAGCTTTCTTT. Translation: CATSRDEVTEAFF.